This T cell receptor (beta chain) was found in a study of T cell changes during pregnancy in multiple sclerosis. The assay was immunoSEQ multiplex PCR, and TCRdb's table has in-frame clones only and misses some. Among tens of thousands of clones, approximately 93% were seen once, and the ten largest hold 1.4%. The sequence was obtained from a female donor with multiple sclerosis, enrolled in a pregnancy study. The sample here was peripheral blood, taken in the second trimester of pregnancy.

The CDR3 DNA sequence: TGTGCCAGCAGCTTAATTTTGGGACAGGGGGAAAGAAAACTGTTTTTT. Protein sequence: CASSLILGQGERKLFF. The chain recombines TRBV7-3 with TRBJ1-4; 11 positions agree with TRBD1. The V gene's germline CDR1 is SGHTA and CDR2 FQGTGA. V lost 1 base and J lost 10; bases outside the gene matches: 8. The CDR3 consists of 16 residues.